This T cell receptor beta chain was captured by sequencing in a study of cytomegalovirus exposure and HLA in healthy donors. Study-level results: More clonal expansion characterized HLA-associated TCR beta chains than equally common others in a later analysis. What TCR beta sequences reportedly achieved was accurate prediction of HLA-A and HLA-B alleles in most subjects. Earlier analysis looked at TCR beta V segments, and most were productive about 90% or about 30% of the time.

Notes on this clone: The antigen is unknown.

Trimming took off 0 bases at V and 2 bases at J, with 10 bases between the two ends. This CDR3 has 15 residues. Germline CDR1 and CDR2: SGHRS and YFSETQ. Primers for the PCR totalled 60 Vbeta and 13 Jbeta. Sequencing was performed with immunoSEQ multiplex PCR; in TCRdb, only in-frame clones are kept and a portion is missing. This sample yields about 200,000 clones, of which around four fifths are seen a single time; 0.95% to 1.4% belongs to the top ten. This sequence was found in a woman in her 40s in good health and CMV-seronegative. The chain is built from TRBV5-1 and TRBJ2-3; D not resolved. The sequenced sample was PBMCs. For the CDR3, the DNA is TGCGCCAGCAGCTTGGAACTTGATGTCACAGATACGCAGTATTTT. Translation gives CASSLELDVTDTQYF.